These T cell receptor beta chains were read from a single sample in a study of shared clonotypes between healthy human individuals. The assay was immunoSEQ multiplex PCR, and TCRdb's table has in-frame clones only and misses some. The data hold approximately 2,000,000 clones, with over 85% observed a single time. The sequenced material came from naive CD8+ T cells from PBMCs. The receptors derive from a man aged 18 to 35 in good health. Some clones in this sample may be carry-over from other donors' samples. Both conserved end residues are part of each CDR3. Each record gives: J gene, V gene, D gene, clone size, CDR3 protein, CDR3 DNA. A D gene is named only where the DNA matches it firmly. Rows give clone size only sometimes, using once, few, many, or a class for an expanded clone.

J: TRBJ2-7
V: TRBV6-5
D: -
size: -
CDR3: CASSYGVQGASYEQYF
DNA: TGTGCCAGCAGTTACGGGGTGCAGGGTGCATCCTACGAGCAGTACTTC

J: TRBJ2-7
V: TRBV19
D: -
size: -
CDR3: CASSPRLRGGAYEQYF
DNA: TGTGCCAGTAGTCCCCGACTGAGGGGGGGTGCATACGAGCAGTACTTC

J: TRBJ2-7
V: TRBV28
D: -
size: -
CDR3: CASSLRGSPYEQYF
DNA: TGTGCCAGCAGTTTAAGGGGTTCCCCCTACGAGCAGTACTTC

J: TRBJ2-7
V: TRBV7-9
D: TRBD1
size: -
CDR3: CASSTPGQGPYF
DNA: TGTGCCAGCAGCACCCCGGGACAGGGCCCGTACTTC

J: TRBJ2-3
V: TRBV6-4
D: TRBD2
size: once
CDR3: CASSDTKRPGLATSTDTQYF
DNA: TGTGCCAGCAGTGACACAAAAAGACCGGGACTAGCGACTAGCACAGATACGCAGTATTTT

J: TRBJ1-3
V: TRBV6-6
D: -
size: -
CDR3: CASSPWRNTIYF
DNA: TGTGCCAGCAGTCCGTGGCGGAACACCATATATTTT

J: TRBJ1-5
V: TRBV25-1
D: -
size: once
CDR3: CASSEGTLSSNQPQHF
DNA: TGTGCCAGCAGTGAAGGGACACTTAGTAGCAATCAGCCCCAGCATTTT

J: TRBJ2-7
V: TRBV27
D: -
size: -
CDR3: CASSLYAESSYEQYF
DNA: TGTGCCAGCAGTTTATACGCAGAAAGCTCCTACGAGCAGTACTTC

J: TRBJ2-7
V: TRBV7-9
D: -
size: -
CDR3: CASSLVGEGREEQYF
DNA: TGTGCCAGCAGCTTAGTGGGTGAGGGGCGAGAAGAGCAGTACTTC

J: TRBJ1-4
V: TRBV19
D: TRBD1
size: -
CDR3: CASSIIGQGTNEKLFF
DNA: TGTGCCAGTAGTATAATAGGACAGGGAACTAATGAAAAACTGTTTTTT

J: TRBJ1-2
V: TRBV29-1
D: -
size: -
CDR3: CSVVDGRRTGANYGYTF
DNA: TGCAGCGTTGTTGACGGGCGGCGGACGGGTGCTAACTATGGCTACACCTTC

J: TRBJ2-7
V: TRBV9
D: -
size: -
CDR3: CASSPRVILDEQYF
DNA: TGTGCCAGCAGCCCAAGGGTAATACTCGACGAGCAGTACTTC

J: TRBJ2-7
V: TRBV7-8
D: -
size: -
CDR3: CASSGDGYEQYF
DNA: TGTGCCAGCAGCGGGGACGGGTACGAGCAGTACTTC

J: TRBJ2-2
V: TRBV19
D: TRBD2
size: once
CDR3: CASSTPLAANTGELFF
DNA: TGTGCCAGTAGTACCCCCCTAGCGGCGAACACCGGGGAGCTGTTTTTT

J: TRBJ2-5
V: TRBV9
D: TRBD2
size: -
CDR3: CASSLTGGIQETQYF
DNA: TGTGCCAGCAGCCTGACGGGAGGGATCCAAGAGACCCAGTACTTC

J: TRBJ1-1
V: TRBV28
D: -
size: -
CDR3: CASIFRMGRLTEAFF
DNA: TGTGCCAGCATTTTTAGGATGGGGCGGTTAACTGAAGCTTTCTTT

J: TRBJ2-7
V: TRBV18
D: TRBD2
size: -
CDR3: CASSPPTTGGTYEQYF
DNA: TGTGCCAGCTCACCACCGACAACGGGAGGGACCTACGAGCAGTACTTC

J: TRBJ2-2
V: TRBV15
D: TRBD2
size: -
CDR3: CATSRETSRTGELFF
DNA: TGTGCCACCAGCAGAGAGACTAGCCGCACCGGGGAGCTGTTTTTT

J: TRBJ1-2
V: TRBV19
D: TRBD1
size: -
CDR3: CASSMGQGDGYTF
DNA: TGTGCCAGTAGTATGGGACAGGGTGATGGCTACACCTTC

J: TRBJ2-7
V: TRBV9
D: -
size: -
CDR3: CASSVEEGGLPGYEQYF
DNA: TGTGCCAGCAGCGTAGAAGAGGGGGGACTACCCGGGTACGAGCAGTACTTC

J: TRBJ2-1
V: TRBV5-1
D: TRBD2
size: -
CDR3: CASSHTRLAGYNEQFF
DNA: TGCGCCAGCAGCCACACCCGACTAGCGGGGTACAATGAGCAGTTCTTC

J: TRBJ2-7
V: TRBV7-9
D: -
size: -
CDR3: CASSLTPSSGEQYF
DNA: TGTGCCAGCAGCTTAACCCCTAGCTCAGGCGAGCAGTACTTC

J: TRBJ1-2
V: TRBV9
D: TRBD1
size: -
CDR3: CASSGSTGEGDRNYGYTF
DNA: TGTGCCAGCAGCGGGTCGACAGGGGAGGGGGACAGAAACTATGGCTACACCTTC

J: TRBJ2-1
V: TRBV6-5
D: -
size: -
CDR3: CATGPHYNEQFF
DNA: TGTGCCACCGGACCCCACTACAATGAGCAGTTCTTC

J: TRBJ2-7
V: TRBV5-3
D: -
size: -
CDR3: CARSSSGDRPYEQYF
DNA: TGTGCCAGAAGCAGCTCTGGAGACAGACCCTACGAGCAGTACTTC

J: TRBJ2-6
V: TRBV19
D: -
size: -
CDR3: CASKNGVGGANVLTF
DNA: TGTGCCAGTAAAAATGGGGTTGGTGGGGCCAACGTCCTGACTTTC

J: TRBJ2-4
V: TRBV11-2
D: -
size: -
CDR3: CASSLVVWGAKNIQYF
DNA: TGTGCCAGCAGCTTAGTTGTGTGGGGGGCCAAAAACATTCAGTACTTC

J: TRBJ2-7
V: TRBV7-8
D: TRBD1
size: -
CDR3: CASSPGTGRYEQYF
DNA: TGTGCCAGCAGCCCCGGGACAGGTCGTTACGAGCAGTACTTC

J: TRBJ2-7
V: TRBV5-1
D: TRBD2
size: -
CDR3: CASSLEASGWDEQYF
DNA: TGCGCCAGCAGCTTGGAGGCTAGCGGCTGGGACGAGCAGTACTTC

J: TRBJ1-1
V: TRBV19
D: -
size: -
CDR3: CASSTGLLGQHTEAFF
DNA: TGTGCCAGTAGTACAGGTCTTTTGGGGCAACACACTGAAGCTTTCTTT

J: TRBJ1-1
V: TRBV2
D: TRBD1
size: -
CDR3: CASSEALWGQPMNTEAFF
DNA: TGTGCCAGCAGTGAAGCGTTATGGGGACAGCCCATGAACACTGAAGCTTTCTTT

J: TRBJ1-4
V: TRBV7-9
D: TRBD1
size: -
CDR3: CASSPPRTGVDEKLFF
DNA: TGTGCCAGCAGCCCCCCTCGGACAGGGGTTGACGAAAAACTGTTTTTT

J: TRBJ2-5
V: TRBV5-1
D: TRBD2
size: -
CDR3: CASSLREEWGTQYF
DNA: TGCGCCAGCAGCTTACGGGAGGAATGGGGGACCCAGTACTTC

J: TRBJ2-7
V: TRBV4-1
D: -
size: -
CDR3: CASSQEGQGYEQYF
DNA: TGCGCCAGCAGCCAAGAGGGACAAGGCTACGAGCAGTACTTC

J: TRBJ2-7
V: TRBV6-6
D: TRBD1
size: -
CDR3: CASSFYRGNTDEQYF
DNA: TGTGCCAGCAGTTTTTACAGGGGGAACACCGACGAGCAGTACTTC

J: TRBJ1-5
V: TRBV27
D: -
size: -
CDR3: CASSLLQGDQPQHF
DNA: TGTGCCAGCAGTTTACTCCAGGGTGATCAGCCCCAGCATTTT

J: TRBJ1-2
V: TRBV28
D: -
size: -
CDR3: CASSYRTRQVTNSGYTF
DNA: TGTGCCAGCAGTTACCGAACAAGACAGGTTACGAACTCTGGCTACACCTTC

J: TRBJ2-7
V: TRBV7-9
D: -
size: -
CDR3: CASSPWGAYEQYF
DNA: TGTGCCAGCAGCCCCTGGGGGGCGTACGAGCAGTACTTC

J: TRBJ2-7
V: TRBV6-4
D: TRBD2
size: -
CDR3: CASSDSKREDSYEQYF
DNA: TGTGCCAGCAGTGACTCTAAGCGGGAGGACAGCTACGAGCAGTACTTC

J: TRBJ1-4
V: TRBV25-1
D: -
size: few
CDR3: CASSDSFANEKLFF
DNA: TGTGCCAGCAGTGACAGTTTTGCTAATGAAAAACTGTTTTTT

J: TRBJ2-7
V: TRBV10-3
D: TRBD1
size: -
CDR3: CAISDPLGQGSQQYF
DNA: TGTGCCATCAGCGACCCCCTGGGACAGGGCTCCCAGCAGTACTTC

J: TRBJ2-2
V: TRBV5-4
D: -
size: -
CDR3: CASTSHTGELFF
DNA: TGTGCCAGCACTAGTCACACCGGGGAGCTGTTTTTT

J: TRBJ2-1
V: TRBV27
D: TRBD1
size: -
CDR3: CASSSIRDRGANEQFF
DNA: TGTGCCAGCAGTTCAATCCGGGACAGGGGTGCCAATGAGCAGTTCTTC

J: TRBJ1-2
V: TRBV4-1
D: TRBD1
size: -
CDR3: CASSPDRGPTGDYGYTF
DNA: TGCGCCAGCAGTCCAGACAGGGGACCCACTGGTGACTATGGCTACACCTTC

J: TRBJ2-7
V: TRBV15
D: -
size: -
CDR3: CATSRDFGGSYEQYF
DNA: TGTGCCACCAGCAGAGATTTCGGGGGCTCCTACGAGCAGTACTTC

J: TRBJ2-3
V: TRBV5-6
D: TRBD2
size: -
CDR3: CASSQGRREGTDTQYF
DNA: TGTGCCAGCAGCCAAGGCAGGCGGGAGGGCACAGATACGCAGTATTTT

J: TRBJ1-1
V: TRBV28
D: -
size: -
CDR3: CASSLKGVGSTEAFF
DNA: TGTGCCAGCAGTCTGAAGGGGGTTGGGAGTACTGAAGCTTTCTTT